The 15 T cell receptor beta chains presented below share a single source sample, sequenced in a study of blood T cell repertoires in COVID-19. Assay used: immunoSEQ multiplex PCR; TCRdb lists only in-frame clones, some missing. The table lists some 200,000 clones, around three quarters of them singletons. The sequencing sample was made of peripheral blood. These receptors were collected from a woman aged 70-85 years with acute or convalescent COVID-19.

The chain has TRBV14 and TRBJ2-3; D not certain. The CDR3 has 16 residues. Trimming removed 0 bases from V and 0 bases from J, with 10 bases in between. CDR1 is SGHDN, CDR2 FVKESK, per germline. DNA of the CDR3: TGTGCCAGCAGCCAAGAATGGGCCCCAAGCACAGATACGCAGTATTTT. Translation gives CASSQEWAPSTDTQYF.

This chain links TRBV24-1 with TRBJ2-3; 9 bases are shared with TRBD2. The trim removed 3 bases at V and 2 bases at J, leaving 5 bases unmatched. In germline, CDR1 is KGHDR, CDR2 SFDVKD. The CDR3 has 16 residues. The DNA of the CDR3 is TGTGCCACCAGTGATCAACTAGCGGGTTCCACAGATACGCAGTATTTT. This codes for CATSDQLAGSTDTQYF.

This rearrangement joins TRBV5-1 to TRBJ1-5; D uncertain. The CDR3 consists of 14 residues. Germline CDR1 SGHRS, CDR2 YFSETQ. V was shortened by 6 bases and J by 4 bases, with 14 bases between the two germline ends. The chain's CDR3 is CASKESPGNQPQHF. The CDR3 DNA is TGCGCCAGCAAGGAATCCCCGGGGAATCAGCCCCAGCATTTT.

V gene TRBV29-1 combines with J gene TRBJ1-5; tentatively, D is TRBD1 (5 bases). The germline V gene has CDR1 SQVTM and CDR2 ANQGSEA. With 7 bases removed from V and 0 bases from J, the gap between germline ends came to 16 bases. The CDR3 contains 15 residues. CDR3 residues: CSEFRAIYSNQPQHF. The CDR3 nucleotides are TGCAGCGAATTCAGGGCAATCTATAGCAATCAGCCCCAGCATTTT. The entire variable domain, with the rest obtained from reference TRBV29-1 and TRBJ1-5, is as follows: SAVISQKPSRDICQRGTSLTIQCQVDSQVTMMFWYRQQPGQSLTLIATANQGSEATYESGFVIDKFPISRPNLTFSTLTVSNMSPEDSSIYLCSEFRAIYSNQPQHFGDGTRLSIL.

This chain links TRBV20-1 with TRBJ2-7; D is ambiguous. The germline V gene encodes CDR1 DFQATT and CDR2 SNEGSKA (reference sequence). The CDR3 loop spans 11 amino acids. V dropped 6 bases and J dropped 5 bases, with 11 bases sitting between them. CDR3 in DNA: TGCAGTGCGAGTCAGGCCGACGAGCAGTACTTC. Protein: CSASQADEQYF.

This clone appeared a few times. DNA of the CDR3: TGTGCCAGCAGCCCTCTTTTTGGAGCGGGGGCCTACGAGCAGTACTTC. Protein product: CASSPLFGAGAYEQYF. The chain couples TRBV14 to TRBJ2-7; 8 nucleotides align to TRBD2. Germline CDR1 and CDR2: SGHDN and FVKESK. The CDR3 spans 16 residues. The junction had 10 bases not matched to a gene; V was cut back by 4 bases and J by 2 bases.

The chain recombines TRBV19 with TRBJ1-1, with TRBD1 matching 10 bases. CDR1 is LNHDA, CDR2 SQIVND, per germline (reference sequence). Trimming at V came to 4 bases and at J to 4 bases, leaving 6 bases not matched to a gene. CDR3 length equals 15 residues. The CDR3 reads CASSKGDRGGTEAFF. The DNA of the CDR3 is TGTGCCAGTAGTAAGGGGGACAGGGGTGGCACTGAAGCTTTCTTT.

The chain carries TRBV27 and TRBJ1-4; 7 nucleotides align to TRBD1. This CDR3 region has 14 residues. The junction had 6 bases not matched to a gene; V was cut back by 3 bases and J by 8 bases. Germline V gene sequence: CDR1 MNHEY, CDR2 SMNVEV (reference sequence). The CDR3: CASSFTGQAEKLFF. The CDR3 DNA sequence: TGTGCCAGCAGTTTCACCGGACAGGCAGAAAAACTGTTTTTT. Combining the CDR3 with reference TRBV27 and TRBJ1-4 gives the whole variable domain EAQVTQNPRYLITVTGKKLTVTCSQNMNHEYMSWYRQDPGLGLRQIYYSMNVEVTDKGDVPEGYKVSRKEKRNFPLILESPSPNQTSLYFCASSFTGQAEKLFFGSGTQLSVL.

This rearrangement joins TRBV5-1 to TRBJ2-3, with TRBD2 identical over 7 bases. Per germline, CDR1 SGHRS and CDR2 YFSETQ. The CDR3 consists of 17 residues. V lost 0 bases, J lost 3 bases, and 10 bases stayed unmatched. This CDR3 reads CASSLGTSALETDTQYF. DNA for the CDR3: TGCGCCAGCAGCTTGGGTACTAGCGCACTTGAGACAGATACGCAGTATTTT. The variable domain in full, completed from reference TRBV5-1 and TRBJ2-3, reads KAGVTQTPRYLIKTRGQQVTLSCSPISGHRSVSWYQQTPGQGLQFLFEYFSETQRNKGNFPGRFSGRQFSNSRSEMNVSTLELGDSALYLCASSLGTSALETDTQYFGPGTRLTVL.

This chain uses TRBV18 with TRBJ2-7; 11 nucleotides line up with TRBD2. From germline, CDR1 is KGHSH and CDR2 LQKENI. The CDR3 is 16 amino acids. Trimming removed 4 bases from V and 5 bases from J; junction bases left unmatched: 10. As DNA, the CDR3 is TGTGCCAGCTCACTGGACATAGCGGGAGGGAGGCACGAGCAGTACTTC. Translation: CASSLDIAGGRHEQYF.

The chain recombines TRBV5-1 with TRBJ2-3, with TRBD2 matching over 9 bases. Germline loops: CDR1 SGHRS, CDR2 YFSETQ. V trimming: 4 bases; J trimming: 4 bases; junction bases outside the gene matches: 13. The CDR3 loop spans 17 amino acids. The CDR3 reads CASSRGMREGPADTQYF. In DNA form, the CDR3 reads TGCGCCAGCAGCCGGGGAATGCGGGAGGGCCCTGCAGATACGCAGTATTTT.

The rearrangement uses TRBV21-1 and TRBJ2-7; TRBD2 is the table's D call and was not checked against the DNA. TRBV21-1 is given as a pseudogene. The CDR3 loop spans 10 amino acids. CDR3 bases: TGTGCCAGCACCGAGTACGAGCAGTACTTC. It is translated as CASTEYEQYF.

V and J are TRBV5-4 and TRBJ1-2; no clear D. The CDR3 runs to 13 residues. Germline lookup yields CDR1 SGHNT and CDR2 YYREEE (reference sequence). The germline V and J ends were trimmed by 4 bases and 8 bases, with 15 bases remaining between them. CDR3 loop: CASSLSLRVGYTF. The CDR3 nucleotides are TGTGCCAGCAGCCTCTCTCTACGGGTGGGCTACACCTTC.

The chain carries TRBV19 and TRBJ2-2; the D gene is possibly TRBD2 (5 bases). Trimming left V 4 bases short and J 7 bases short, with 10 bases between. The V gene's germline CDR1 is LNHDA and CDR2 SQIVND (reference sequence). The CDR3 consists of 13 residues. The CDR3 DNA reads TGTGCCAGTAGTAACGGGGTTGGCGGGGAGCTGTTTTTT. Amino acid sequence: CASSNGVGGELFF. Looking up the rest from reference TRBV19 and TRBJ2-2 gives the full variable domain: DGGITQSPKYLFRKEGQNVTLSCEQNLNHDAMYWYRQDPGQGLRLIYYSQIVNDFQKGDIAEGYSVSREKKESFPLTVTSAQKNPTAFYLCASSNGVGGELFFGEGSRLTVL.

V gene TRBV15 combines with J gene TRBJ1-1; weak D call: TRBD1 (6 bases). The V and J ends lost 0 bases and 4 bases respectively, with 15 bases between them. The germline CDR1 and CDR2 sequences are LNHNV and YYDKDF (reference sequence). This CDR3 spans 16 amino acids. CDR3 sequence reads: CATSRDQGGVATEAFF. CDR3 DNA: TGTGCCACCAGCAGAGATCAAGGGGGGGTGGCCACTGAAGCTTTCTTT.